The 16 T cell receptor beta chains below all came from one sample that was sequenced in a study of cytomegalovirus exposure and HLA in healthy donors (dated by TCRdb to 2015 to 2018). Library prep was done by the immunoSEQ multiplex PCR assay. A mixture of 60 forward primers for TCR Vbeta segments and 13 reverse primers for TCR Jbeta segments was used in the multiplex PCR. This is the immuneACCESS table as TCRdb keeps it, with only in-frame sequences that have V and J called. A part of the clones is gone; compared with another copy, unresolved V genes explain less than half, and the rest is unexplained. This sample comprises approximately 220,000 clones, roughly 84% of them detected only once. The ten largest clones add up to roughly 0.66% of the sample. Material for sequencing was PBMCs. The receptors originated from a boy between 2 and 10 years old in good health and CMV-seronegative.

This clone has only a few counts. This chain uses TRBV30 with TRBJ2-4; 9 bases match TRBD2. CDR3 size: 14 residues. The V segment lost 4 bases and the J segment 7 bases; nucleotides outside the gene matches: 8. The germline gives CDR1 GTSNPN, CDR2 SVGIG (reference sequence). CDR3 sequence: CAWTPSGTSNIQYF. In DNA form, the CDR3 reads TGTGCCTGGACCCCATCCGGGACTAGCAACATTCAGTACTTC.

This clone showed up just once. The gene calls are TRBV13 and TRBJ2-5; TRBD2 matches 10 bases. The germline gives CDR1 PRHDT, CDR2 FYEKMQ (reference sequence). The length of the CDR3 is 13 residues. The V and J ends lost 3 bases and 5 bases, in that order; junction bases with no gene match: 0. CDR3 loop: CASSLGLAETQYF. The CDR3 nucleotides read TGTGCCAGCAGCTTGGGACTAGCGGAGACCCAGTACTTC.

The rearrangement uses TRBV19 and TRBJ2-3; 7 nucleotides match TRBD2. V lost 11 bases and J lost 8; bases outside the gene matches: 16. The length of the CDR3 is 14 residues. The germline V gene has CDR1 LNHDA and CDR2 SQIVND (reference sequence). The CDR3 DNA reads TGTGCCGCAACGGACCAGGCTTGGGGGGGTACGCAGTATTTT. The encoded protein is CAATDQAWGGTQYF.

This sequence joins TRBV10-2 and TRBJ1-4; TRBD1 matches at 10 bases. From germline, CDR1 is WSHSY and CDR2 SAAADI. The junction had 8 bases not matched to a gene; V was cut back by 3 bases and J by 7 bases. This CDR3 comprises 16 residues. Written as DNA, the CDR3 is TGCGCCAGCAGTGAAGGCGGGGGACAGGGGCGTGAAAAACTGTTTTTT. Translated: CASSEGGGQGREKLFF.

This clone was seen more than once but under ten times. CDR3 sequence (DNA): TGTGCCAGCTCGTTGGGCAGATACAATGAGCAGTTCTTC. Residues: CASSLGRYNEQFF. This chain joins TRBV19 and TRBJ2-1; no definite D call. Trimming removed 9 bases at V and 4 bases at J, with 13 bases between. CDR3 size: 13 residues. CDR1 is LNHDA and CDR2 is SQIVND in the germline V gene (reference sequence).

The rearrangement links TRBV18 to TRBJ2-7; 7 nucleotides align to TRBD2. CDR3 length: 15 amino acids. Trimming took 3 bases from V and 2 from J; bases not matched to a gene: 7. CDR1 KGHSH and CDR2 LQKENI come from the germline V gene. The CDR3 DNA reads as TGTGCCAGCTCACCGGGGCAGGGAGGGGCCTACGAGCAGTACTTC. Amino acid sequence: CASSPGQGGAYEQYF.

The chain links TRBV9 to TRBJ2-3; a possible D gene is TRBD1 (6 bases). In germline, CDR1 is SGDLS, CDR2 YYNGEE. V lost 6 bases and J 2 bases, leaving 10 bases between the germline ends. The CDR3 is 13 amino acids. The CDR3 DNA reads TGTGCCAGCAACAGGGTCTCCACAGATACGCAGTATTTT. It codes for CASNRVSTDTQYF.

The rearrangement uses TRBV18 and TRBJ1-5; 9 bases are a match to TRBD1. The CDR3 loop spans 16 amino acids. V gave up 4 bases and J gave up 4 bases; unmatched junction bases: 8. The germline gives CDR1 KGHSH, CDR2 LQKENI. CDR3 DNA sequence: TGTGCCAGCTCACAAGGACAGGGGACTACTAATCAGCCCCAGCATTTT. Translating it yields CASSQGQGTTNQPQHF.

The rearrangement links TRBV10-3 to TRBJ1-2; 8 positions match TRBD1. J lost 5 bases, V lost 5 bases, and 4 bases had no gene match. Germline CDR1 reads ENHRY; CDR2 reads SYGVKD. The CDR3 totals 13 residues. CDR3 bases: TGTGCCATCAGTCTGGACAGGGTGTATGGCTACACCTTC. This encodes CAISLDRVYGYTF.

The chain carries TRBV27 and TRBJ2-2, with unresolved D. The V end lost 6 bases, the J end lost 3 bases, and 5 bases lay between the germline ends. Germline V gene data show CDR1 as MNHEY and CDR2 as SMNVEV (reference sequence). This CDR3 is 12 amino acids long. The CDR3 DNA reads as TGTGCCAGCAGGGAGTACACCGGGGAGCTGTTTTTT. It encodes CASREYTGELFF.

This clone appeared once. J is TRBJ2-4 and V is TRBV2; 15 bases are a match to TRBD2. Germline V gene lookup returns CDR1 SNHLY and CDR2 FYNNEI. After removal of 5 bases from V and 9 bases from J, the junction contained 5 bases not matched to a gene. The CDR3 length is 15 residues. The chain's CDR3 is CASSLGLAGGGIQYF. CDR3 bases: TGTGCCAGCAGTCTGGGACTAGCGGGAGGAGGCATTCAGTACTTC. The full variable domain, with the rest looked up from reference TRBV2 and TRBJ2-4, is EPEVTQTPSHQVTQMGQEVILRCVPISNHLYFYWYRQILGQKVEFLVSFYNNEISEKSEIFDDQFSVERPDGSNFTLKIRSTKLEDSAMYFCASSLGLAGGGIQYFGAGTRLSVL.

This chain links TRBV19 with TRBJ2-6, with no clear D. V lost 5 bases and J 1 base, leaving 3 bases between the germline ends. CDR3 length equals 13 residues. CDR1 and CDR2 from the germline V gene are LNHDA and SQIVND (reference sequence). The CDR3, as DNA: TGTGCCAGTAGTTCGTCTGGGGCCAACGTCCTGACTTTC. Protein product: CASSSSGANVLTF.

The chain uses TRBV11-2 and TRBJ1-1; 7 bases agree with TRBD1. V was pared by 5 bases and J by 1 base, with 4 bases of the junction left unmatched. The CDR3 length is 14 residues. CDR1 and CDR2 from the germline V gene are SGHAT and FQNNGV. The CDR3 DNA reads as TGTGCCAGCAGCAGACAGGGAGGGAACACTGAAGCTTTCTTT. It codes for CASSRQGGNTEAFF.

This chain links TRBV19 with TRBJ1-2; 7 bases fit TRBD1. CDR1 is LNHDA and CDR2 is SQIVND in the germline V gene (reference sequence). The J segment lost 7 bases and the V segment lost 3 bases, leaving 2 bases of the junction unmatched. CDR3 length: 12 residues. CDR3 nucleotides: TGTGCCAGTAGTATCCGGGACAGTGGCTACACCTTC. Protein: CASSIRDSGYTF.

The chain couples TRBV6-6 to TRBJ1-1; no reliable D call. The CDR3 is 12 amino acids. Per germline, CDR1 MNHNY and CDR2 SVGAGI (reference sequence). Trimming left V 8 bases short and J 2 bases short, with 9 bases between. CDR3 protein: CASVLVNTEAFF. The CDR3, as DNA: TGTGCCAGCGTGCTAGTCAACACTGAAGCTTTCTTT.

The chain joins TRBV12-5 to TRBJ1-1, with D maybe TRBD1 (6 bases). Germline lookup yields CDR1 LGHNT and CDR2 FRNRAP. V lost 0 bases to trimming and J lost 10 bases, with 27 bases between them. There are 18 residues in the CDR3. The CDR3 reads CASGLVSIHGGGLLGAFF. The CDR3 DNA follows: TGTGCTAGTGGTTTGGTCTCTATCCATGGGGGGGGGCTATTGGGAGCTTTCTTT.